This passage covers 25 T cell receptor beta chains from one sample sequenced in a study of T cells in Graves' hyperthyroidism and ophthalmopathy. TCR beta CDR3 regions were amplified from RNA transcripts. RT-PCR in the first round (using the HTBI primer set) targeted the TCR CDR3. TCRdb called the multiplex PCR reads again in MiXCR, with one record for every CDR3 protein. Here the sample spans 490,000 or so distinct CDR3 sequences, just under 20% being singletons. Material for sequencing was blood. All receptors derive from a man aged 35 to 55 with Graves' ophthalmopathy.

The chain is built from TRBV20-1 and TRBJ2-3; 9 bases fit TRBD2. The CDR3 spans 16 residues. The germline CDR1 and CDR2 sequences are DFQATT and SNEGSKA (reference sequence). V lost 0 bases, J lost 8 bases, and 12 bases stayed unmatched. The CDR3, as DNA: TGCAGTGCTAGAGAGCCGCAGCGGGGGGCCCCGGGTACGCAGTATTTT. It translates to CSAREPQRGAPGTQYF.

Notes on this clonotype: A read error may produce the germline difference seen at one junction end. The chain recombines TRBV6-1 with TRBJ1-4, with 8 bases lining up with TRBD1. The CDR3 extends over 16 amino acids. Germline CDR1 and CDR2: MNHNS and SASEGT. CDR3 loop: CTSSESSSGGREKLFF. The CDR3 DNA reads TGTACCAGCAGTGAAAGTTCTTCAGGGGGCCGCGAAAAACTGTTTTTT.

This clonotype was observed at least ten times. V gene TRBV30 combines with J gene TRBJ2-7; the match to TRBD1 covers 8 bases. Germline V lookup: CDR1 GTSNPN, CDR2 SVGIG (reference sequence). This CDR3 is built from 13 residues. V lost 5 bases and J lost 7; bases outside the gene matches: 10. CDR3 bases: TGTGCCTGGGACATCACAGGGGGGAGAGAGCAGTACTTC. Its translation is CAWDITGGREQYF.

The CDR3 region is CASSGLLHYGYTF. As DNA, the CDR3 is TGTGCCAGCAGTGGGCTCCTCCACTATGGCTACACCTTC. The V call is TRBV2, the J call TRBJ1-2, with D uncertain. Looked up from germline, CDR1 is SNHLY and CDR2 is FYNNEI. Between the trimmed V and J ends, which lost 4 bases and 3 bases, there was a span of 9 bases. The CDR3 sequence is 13 residues long. The variable domain in full, completed from reference TRBV2 and TRBJ1-2, reads EPEVTQTPSHQVTQMGQEVILRCVPISNHLYFYWYRQILGQKVEFLVSFYNNEISEKSEIFDDQFSVERPDGSNFTLKIRSTKLEDSAMYFCASSGLLHYGYTFGSGTRLTVV.

The table lists this clonotype with many counts. The chain recombines TRBV2 with TRBJ2-2, with D unresolved. Germline CDR1 is SNHLY and CDR2 is FYNNEI. The CDR3 contains 13 residues. V was shortened by 4 bases and J by 4 bases, with 7 bases between the two germline ends. CDR3 in DNA: TGTGCCAGCAGTGTGAGGTCCACCGGGGAGCTGTTTTTT. Protein sequence: CASSVRSTGELFF.

The sample holds many counts of this clonotype. The V call is TRBV11-3, the J call TRBJ2-5; no firm D call. Trimming stripped 7 bases from V and 7 bases from J, with 10 bases between. CDR1 is SGHNT and CDR2 is YENEEA in the germline V gene. The CDR3 is made up of 11 amino acids. CDR3 DNA: TGTGCCAGCAACGATATTGCGACCCAGTACTTC. Its translation: CASNDIATQYF.

This clonotype was seen more than once but under ten times. This rearrangement joins TRBV15 to TRBJ2-7; D remains unclear. Germline CDR1 and CDR2: LNHNV and YYDKDF (reference sequence). This CDR3 has 16 amino acids. Between the trimmed V and J ends, which lost 3 bases and 0 bases, there was a span of 15 bases. Here the CDR3 DNA reads TGTGCCACCAGCAGTTCGGACCTCCTCCCCTCCTACGAGCAGTACTTC. It specifies CATSSSDLLPSYEQYF.

In this sample, this clonotype turned up a few times. The CDR3, as DNA: TGCAGCGTTGATTCGGGGGCTGGAAACACCATATATTTT. This sequence encodes CSVDSGAGNTIYF. The chain is built from TRBV29-1 and TRBJ1-3; possible D gene TRBD1, 5 bases. The V gene lost 3 bases and the J gene lost 2 bases, with 8 bases spanning the gap. The CDR3 runs 13 residues. Per the germline V gene, CDR1 is SQVTM and CDR2 is ANQGSEA.

Points on this clonotype: A much bigger clone sits one base away, suggesting this may be a read error. This chain joins TRBV6-1 and TRBJ2-7; D gene ambiguous. The CDR3 runs 13 residues. Germline values: CDR1 MNHNS, CDR2 SASEGT. CDR3 amino acids: CASRGGSSSEQYF. CDR3 in DNA: TGTGCCAGCAGGGGTGGGTCCTCCTCCGAGCAGTACTTC.

This clonotype was seen ten or more times. The J gene is TRBJ2-1, the V gene TRBV7-2; 8 bases fit TRBD2. This CDR3 region has 14 residues. CDR1 SGHTA and CDR2 FQGNSA come from the germline V gene. Trimming took 5 bases from V and 9 from J; bases not matched to a gene: 9. DNA of the CDR3: TGTGCCAGCAGCATTCCGGGACTAGGAGTTGAGCAGTTCTTC. Protein product: CASSIPGLGVEQFF.

The V gene is TRBV6-1, the J gene TRBJ1-1; possibly TRBD1 for D (5 bases). Trimming stripped 8 bases from V and 6 bases from J, with 22 bases between. CDR3 length: 15 amino acids. Per germline, CDR1 MNHNS and CDR2 SASEGT. This CDR3 reads CASARGVVGLAEAFF. The CDR3 nucleotides are TGTGCCAGCGCGAGAGGGGTAGTTGGGCTCGCTGAAGCTTTCTTT.

The table lists this clonotype with a few counts. V usage is TRBV27 and J usage is TRBJ1-1; D unresolved. V was trimmed by 5 bases and J by 1 base, leaving 11 bases between them. Germline V gene data show CDR1 as MNHEY and CDR2 as SMNVEV (reference sequence). The CDR3 runs 14 residues. The CDR3: CASSGLAGNTEAFF. In DNA form, the CDR3 reads TGTGCCAGCAGTGGACTTGCGGGGAACACTGAAGCTTTCTTT.

Only a few counts were recorded for this clonotype. The chain employs TRBV13 and TRBJ1-3, with no clear D. V was trimmed by 5 bases and J by 2 bases, leaving 13 bases between them. This CDR3 is built from 15 residues. Germline loops: CDR1 PRHDT, CDR2 FYEKMQ (reference sequence). The CDR3 region has the DNA TGTGCCAGCAGCGTGCTGAGGGAAGCTGGAAACACCATATATTTT. Its translation: CASSVLREAGNTIYF.

This chain uses TRBV9 with TRBJ2-7; weak D call: TRBD2 (7 bases). Germline loops: CDR1 SGDLS, CDR2 YYNGEE. Trimming stripped 1 base from V and 6 bases from J, with 11 bases between. This CDR3 region has 13 residues. CDR3 sequence: CASSVRGGFEQYF. The CDR3 nucleotides are TGTGCCAGCAGCGTAAGGGGGGGGTTCGAGCAGTACTTC. Looking up the rest from reference TRBV9 and TRBJ2-7 gives the full variable domain: DSGVTQTPKHLITATGQRVTLRCSPRSGDLSVYWYQQSLDQGLQFLIQYYNGEERAKGNILERFSAQQFPDLHSELNLSSLELGDSALYFCASSVRGGFEQYFGPGTRLTVT.

This clonotype appeared many times. The gene calls are TRBV6-1 and TRBJ1-2, with 8 bases that match TRBD1. CDR1 is MNHNS, CDR2 SASEGT, per germline. This CDR3 has 16 amino acids. J gave up 2 bases and V 4 bases, and 9 bases lay outside the gene matches. This CDR3 is CASSAGLGQGNYGYTF. The CDR3 bases are TGTGCCAGCAGTGCCGGACTCGGACAGGGAAACTATGGCTACACCTTC.

The chain uses TRBV29-1 and TRBJ2-2; no reliable D call. This CDR3 has 12 residues. The germline V gene encodes CDR1 SQVTM and CDR2 ANQGSEA. The CDR3 reads CRGRPNTGELFF. CDR3 sequence (DNA): TGCAGGGGAAGGCCCAACACCGGGGAGCTGTTTTTT.

The chain employs TRBV2 and TRBJ2-4; the D is unclear. Germline V gene sequence: CDR1 SNHLY, CDR2 FYNNEI. This CDR3 has 15 amino acids. V was shortened by 6 bases and J by 1 base, with 13 bases between the two germline ends. As DNA, the CDR3 is TGTGCCAGCAGGAGGCGTGTTAGCGCCAAAAACATTCAGTACTTC. This codes for CASRRRVSAKNIQYF.

This clonotype was seen only a few times. The rearrangement uses TRBV7-3 and TRBJ1-6; no clear D. In germline, CDR1 is SGHTA, CDR2 FQGTGA. The CDR3 loop spans 16 amino acids. Trimming stripped 1 base from V and 7 bases from J, with 14 bases between. This chain's CDR3 is CASSLRGPPKNSPLHF. The CDR3 DNA follows: TGTGCCAGCAGCTTAAGAGGTCCCCCTAAGAATTCACCCCTCCACTTT. Full variable domain (missing parts from reference TRBV7-3 and TRBJ1-6): GAGVSQTPSNKVTEKGKYVELRCDPISGHTALYWYRQSLGQGPEFLIYFQGTGAADDSGLPNDRFFAVRPEGSVSTLKIQRTERGDSAVYLCASSLRGPPKNSPLHFGNGTRLTVT.

This chain's CDR3 is CASSFHHRDLSYEQYF. The CDR3 nucleotides read TGTGCCAGCAGTTTCCATCACCGAGATCTCTCCTACGAGCAGTACTTC. The V gene is TRBV28, the J gene TRBJ2-7; D is uncertain. The CDR3 is 16 amino acids. V lost 3 bases and J lost 0, with 15 bases in between. Germline V gene sequence: CDR1 MDHEN, CDR2 SYDVKM.

This clonotype was observed at least ten times. The chain employs TRBV3-1 and TRBJ2-7; no clear D. V lost 3 bases to trimming and J lost 2 bases, with 8 bases between them. The CDR3 length is 13 residues. Per the germline V gene, CDR1 is LGHDT and CDR2 is YNNKEL (reference sequence). DNA for the CDR3: TGTGCCAGCAGCCACGGACCGGCCTACGAGCAGTACTTC. As protein: CASSHGPAYEQYF.

This clonotype was counted between two and nine times. The CDR3 protein is CASSQWVAGNQETQYF. The CDR3 DNA reads TGTGCCAGCAGCCAGTGGGTAGCGGGGAACCAAGAGACCCAGTACTTC. J is TRBJ2-5 and V is TRBV3-1, with 8 bases lining up with TRBD2. From germline, CDR1 is LGHDT and CDR2 YNNKEL (reference sequence). This CDR3 spans 16 amino acids. After removal of 3 bases from V and 0 bases from J, the junction contained 6 bases not matched to a gene.

This clonotype was counted ten times or more. This chain links TRBV3-1 with TRBJ2-1, with TRBD1 matching over 8 bases. J gave up 4 bases and V 4 bases, and 6 bases lay outside the gene matches. Germline CDR1 and CDR2: LGHDT and YNNKEL (reference sequence). CDR3 size: 15 residues. The CDR3 loop reads CASSRPDRAYNEQFF. The CDR3 nucleotides read TGTGCCAGCAGCCGACCGGACAGGGCTTACAATGAGCAGTTCTTC.

This clonotype has at least ten counts. The chain recombines TRBV30 with TRBJ1-5; TRBD1 might be the D (5 bases). Germline V gene lookup returns CDR1 GTSNPN and CDR2 SVGIG (reference sequence). CDR3 length equals 13 residues. Trimming left V 1 base short and J 4 bases short, with 8 bases between. Here the CDR3 DNA reads TGTGCCTGGAGTGCAGGGTTGAATCAGCCCCAGCATTTT. Protein product: CAWSAGLNQPQHF.

The chain recombines TRBV13 with TRBJ2-1, with 7 bases identical to TRBD1. Looked up from germline, CDR1 is PRHDT and CDR2 is FYEKMQ (reference sequence). The CDR3 loop spans 14 amino acids. J was trimmed by 9 bases and V by 0 bases; bases with no gene match: 5. The CDR3 DNA follows: TGTGCCAGCAGCTTAGGACAGGGGTCTCGTGAGCAGTTCTTC. Translated: CASSLGQGSREQFF.

V usage is TRBV12-3 or TRBV12-4 and J usage is TRBJ1-5, with D perhaps TRBD1 (5 bases). The CDR3 covers 15 residues. Trimming cost V 4 bases and J 6 bases, with 16 bases left between them. The CDR3 protein is CASSSRRTLVQPQHF. CDR3 DNA sequence: TGTGCCAGCAGTTCCCGAAGGACACTCGTTCAGCCCCAGCATTTT.